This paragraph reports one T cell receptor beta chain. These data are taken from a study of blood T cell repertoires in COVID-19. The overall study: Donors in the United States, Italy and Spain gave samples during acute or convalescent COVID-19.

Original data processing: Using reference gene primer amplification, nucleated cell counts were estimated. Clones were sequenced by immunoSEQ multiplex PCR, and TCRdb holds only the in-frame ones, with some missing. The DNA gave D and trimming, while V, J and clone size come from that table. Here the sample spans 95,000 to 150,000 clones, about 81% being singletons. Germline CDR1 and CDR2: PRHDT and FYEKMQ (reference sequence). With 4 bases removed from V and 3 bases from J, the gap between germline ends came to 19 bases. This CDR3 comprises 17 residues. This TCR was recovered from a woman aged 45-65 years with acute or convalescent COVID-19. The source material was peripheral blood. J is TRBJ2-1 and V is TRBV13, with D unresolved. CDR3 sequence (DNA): TGTGCCAGCAGCTATCGGATCAGGCGTCATGGCTACAATGAGCAGTTCTTC. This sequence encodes CASSYRIRRHGYNEQFF.